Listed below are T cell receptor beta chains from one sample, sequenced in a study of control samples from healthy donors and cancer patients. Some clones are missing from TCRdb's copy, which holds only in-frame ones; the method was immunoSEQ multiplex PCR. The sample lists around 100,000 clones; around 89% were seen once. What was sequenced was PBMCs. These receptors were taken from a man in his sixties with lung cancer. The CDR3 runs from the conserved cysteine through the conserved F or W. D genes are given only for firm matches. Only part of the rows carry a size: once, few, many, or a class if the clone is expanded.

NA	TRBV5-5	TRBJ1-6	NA	CASSLSYSPLHF	TGTGCCAGCAGCTTGAGTTATTCACCCCTCCACTTT
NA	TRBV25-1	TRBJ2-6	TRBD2	CASSPQVGGYVLTF	TGTGCCAGCAGTCCCCAGGTCGGGGGGTACGTCCTGACTTTC
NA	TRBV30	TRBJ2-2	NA	CAWRWGPVGPGELFF	TGTGCCTGGAGGTGGGGGCCCGTGGGTCCCGGGGAGCTGTTTTTT
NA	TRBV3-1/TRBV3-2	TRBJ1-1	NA	CASSGRVPNTEAFF	TGTGCCAGCTCGGGTCGGGTGCCGAACACTGAAGCTTTCTTT
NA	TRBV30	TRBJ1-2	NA	CAWSTGGPGLVTFYGYTF	TGTGCCTGGAGTACCGGGGGACCCGGCCTGGTTACATTCTATGGCTACACCTTC
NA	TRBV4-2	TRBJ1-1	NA	CASSQDIAVNTEAFF	TGTGCCAGCAGCCAAGATATAGCAGTGAACACTGAAGCTTTCTTT
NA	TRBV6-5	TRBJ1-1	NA	CASSPGNLAEAFF	TGTGCCAGCAGTCCCGGCAACTTGGCTGAAGCTTTCTTT
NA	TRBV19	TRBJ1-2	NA	CASSLITGTGYGYTF	TGTGCCAGTAGTCTCATAACCGGGACCGGCTATGGCTACACCTTC
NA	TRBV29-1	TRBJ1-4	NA	CSVPSPFTNEKLFF	TGCAGCGTGCCCTCGCCTTTCACTAATGAAAAACTGTTTTTT
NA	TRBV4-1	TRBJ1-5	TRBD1	CASTRTGGINQPQHF	TGCGCCAGCACCAGGACAGGGGGTATCAATCAGCCCCAGCATTTT
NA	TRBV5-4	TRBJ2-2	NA	CASRLTETGELFF	TGTGCCAGCAGGCTGACAGAAACCGGGGAGCTGTTTTTT
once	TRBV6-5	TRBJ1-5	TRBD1	CASRANRGLQPQHF	TGTGCCAGCAGGGCTAACAGGGGGTTACAGCCCCAGCATTTT
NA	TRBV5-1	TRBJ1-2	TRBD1	CASSLAQGGYGYTF	TGCGCCAGCAGCTTGGCGCAGGGGGGCTATGGCTACACCTTC
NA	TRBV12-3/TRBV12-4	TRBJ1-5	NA	CASSPAVTQPQHF	TGTGCCAGCAGCCCGGCAGTGACTCAGCCCCAGCATTTT
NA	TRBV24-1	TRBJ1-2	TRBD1	CATSDGQGEFGYTF	TGTGCCACCAGTGATGGACAGGGAGAGTTTGGCTACACCTTC
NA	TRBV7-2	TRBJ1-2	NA	CASSVDDRVDYGYTF	TGTGCCAGCAGCGTAGACGACCGGGTGGACTATGGCTACACCTTC
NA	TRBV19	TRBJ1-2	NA	CASRTQGIGYTF	TGTGCCAGTAGGACGCAGGGGATAGGCTACACCTTC
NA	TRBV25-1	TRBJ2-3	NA	CASSEYSTDTQYF	TGTGCCAGCAGTGAATACAGCACAGATACGCAGTATTTT
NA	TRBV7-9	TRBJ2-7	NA	CASSFGGTVSYEQYF	TGTGCCAGCAGCTTTGGGGGGACAGTCTCCTACGAGCAGTACTTC
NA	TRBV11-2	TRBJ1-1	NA	CASSLARQVGANTEAFF	TGTGCCAGCAGCTTAGCGCGTCAGGTCGGGGCGAACACTGAAGCTTTCTTT
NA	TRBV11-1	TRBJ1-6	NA	CASSLTSRGNSPLHF	TGTGCCAGCAGCTTGACAAGCAGGGGAAATTCACCCCTCCACTTT
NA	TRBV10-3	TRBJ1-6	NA	CAISEPQSGSPLHF	TGTGCCATCAGTGAACCCCAATCGGGTTCACCCCTCCACTTT
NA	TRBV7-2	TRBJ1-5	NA	CASSSRAGVQPQHF	TGTGCCAGCAGTTCCCGGGCGGGGGTTCAGCCCCAGCATTTT
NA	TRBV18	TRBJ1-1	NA	CASSRDRPSNTEAFF	TGTGCCAGCTCTCGCGACAGGCCCTCGAACACTGAAGCTTTCTTT
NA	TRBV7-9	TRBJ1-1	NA	CASSLAGSGSGTEAFF	TGTGCCAGCAGCTTAGCGGGGTCAGGGTCGGGCACTGAAGCTTTCTTT
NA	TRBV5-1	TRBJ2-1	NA	CASSLEGHPLGFF	TGCGCCAGCAGCTTGGAGGGACACCCCCTGGGGTTCTTC
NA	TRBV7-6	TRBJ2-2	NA	CASSPAVAGRGPWNTGELFF	TGTGCCAGCAGCCCAGCCGTGGCAGGGAGAGGCCCCTGGAACACCGGGGAGCTGTTTTTT
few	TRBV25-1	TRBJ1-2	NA	CASSFSPLYGYTF	TGTGCCAGCAGTTTCTCACCCCTCTATGGCTACACCTTC
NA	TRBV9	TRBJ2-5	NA	CASSADGAPWETQYF	TGTGCCAGCAGCGCCGACGGGGCCCCCTGGGAGACCCAGTACTTC
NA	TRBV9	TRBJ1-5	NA	CARSREGGANQPQHF	TGTGCCCGCAGCCGGGAGGGGGGGGCTAATCAGCCCCAGCATTTT
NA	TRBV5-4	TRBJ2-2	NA	CASRIQGTGELFF	TGTGCCAGCAGAATCCAGGGGACCGGGGAGCTGTTTTTT
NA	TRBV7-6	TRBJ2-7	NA	CASSLDPDSYEQYF	TGTGCCAGCAGCCTGGACCCGGACTCCTACGAGCAGTACTTC
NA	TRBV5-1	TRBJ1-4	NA	CASSWSVGPEKLFF	TGCGCCAGCAGCTGGTCTGTAGGGCCTGAAAAACTGTTTTTT
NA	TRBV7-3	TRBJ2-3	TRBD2	CASSSLAGGGDTQYF	TGTGCCAGCAGCTCTTTAGCGGGGGGCGGAGATACGCAGTATTTT
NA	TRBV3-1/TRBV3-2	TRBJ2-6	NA	CASSQDPLHSGANVLTF	TGTGCCAGCAGCCAGGACCCTCTCCACTCTGGGGCCAACGTCCTGACTTTC
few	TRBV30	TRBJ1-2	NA	CAWSSLGGRYGYTF	TGTGCCTGGAGTAGCTTAGGCGGGCGGTATGGCTACACCTTC
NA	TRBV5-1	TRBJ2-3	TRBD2	CASSSGLAGGRVDTQYF	TGCGCCAGCAGCTCTGGACTAGCGGGGGGAAGGGTCGATACGCAGTATTTT